The 14 T cell receptor beta chains reported below all come from one sample, sequenced in a study of blood T cell repertoires in COVID-19 (dated by TCRdb to 2020 to 2022). Library preparation used the immunoSEQ multiplex PCR assay. This immuneACCESS table, as held by TCRdb, lists in-frame sequences with V and J called but not all clones. Of the missing ones, under half trace to an unresolved V gene in checked studies; the others have no known cause. The sample yields 65,000 to 80,000 clones; 86% were counted once. The ten largest account for less than 2.5% of the sample. The material sequenced was peripheral blood. These receptors were taken from a man aged 25-45 years with acute or convalescent COVID-19.

The V call is TRBV6-6, the J call TRBJ1-1; 9 positions match TRBD1. Germline V gene data show CDR1 as MNHNY and CDR2 as SVGAGI (reference sequence). The length of the CDR3 is 17 residues. The ends lost 5 bases at V and 3 bases at J; junction bases unmatched: 13. CDR3 protein: CASSHNRDRVYDTEAFF. DNA for the CDR3: TGTGCCAGCAGTCACAACCGGGACAGGGTGTACGACACTGAAGCTTTCTTT.

The V gene is TRBV2, the J gene TRBJ1-2; the D gene is possibly TRBD1 (5 bases). CDR1 and CDR2 (germline): SNHLY, FYNNEI. V lost 7 bases and J 7 bases, leaving 16 bases between the germline ends. The CDR3 is 13 amino acids. The CDR3 region is CASMGEREFGYTF. CDR3 nucleotides: TGTGCCAGCATGGGGGAGCGGGAATTTGGCTACACCTTC.

This chain uses TRBV7-9 with TRBJ2-5, with 7 bases fitting TRBD2. V dropped 5 bases and J dropped 5; count of bases not matched to a gene: 14. CDR1 is SEHNR, CDR2 FQNEAQ, per germline (reference sequence). The CDR3 extends over 16 amino acids. CDR3 DNA: TGTGCCAGCAGCCCTAACAGCGGGGCCTACGAGGAGACCCAGTACTTC. Translated: CASSPNSGAYEETQYF.

CDR3 DNA sequence: TGCGCCAGCAGCCACCGGACTAGCGGGGGGTACCACCCCTACGAGCAGTACGTC. Its protein is CASSHRTSGGYHPYEQYV. The chain is built from TRBV5-1 and TRBJ2-7, with 14 bases fitting TRBD2. The trim removed 4 bases at V and 2 bases at J, leaving 11 bases unmatched. This CDR3 contains 18 residues. The germline gives CDR1 SGHRS, CDR2 YFSETQ.

This CDR3 is CAIRDRGLYEQYF. The CDR3 nucleotides read TGTGCCATCAGGGACAGGGGACTGTACGAGCAGTACTTC. This chain connects TRBV6-5 to TRBJ2-7, with TRBD1 matching 10 bases. This CDR3 region has 13 residues. V lost 10 bases and J lost 4; bases outside the gene matches: 7. Germline CDR1 and CDR2: MNHEY and SVGAGI.

The chain employs TRBV7-3 and TRBJ2-2, with 9 nucleotides matching TRBD1. This CDR3 spans 16 amino acids. CDR1 SGHTA and CDR2 FQGTGA come from the germline V gene. The V segment lost 1 base and the J segment 8 bases; nucleotides outside the gene matches: 8. The CDR3 sequence: CASSLSGTGYPGELFF. The CDR3 nucleotides read TGTGCCAGCAGCTTAAGTGGGACAGGGTATCCGGGGGAGCTGTTTTTT.

This clone was recorded a few times. The chain employs TRBV7-8 and TRBJ1-4; weak D call: TRBD1 (6 bases). Trimming took 2 bases from V and 0 from J, leaving 7 bases between them. This CDR3 comprises 15 residues. The germline V gene has CDR1 SGHVS and CDR2 FQNEAQ. CDR3 residues: CASSLTGTTNEKLFF. As DNA, the CDR3 is TGTGCCAGCAGCTTAACAGGGACAACTAATGAAAAACTGTTTTTT.

This chain links TRBV5-1 with TRBJ2-1; 8 nucleotides match TRBD2. V dropped 4 bases and J dropped 0; count of bases not matched to a gene: 15. The CDR3 is 19 amino acids. Germline CDR1 reads SGHRS; CDR2 reads YFSETQ. The CDR3 nucleotides are TGCGCCAGCAGCCCCGGACTAGCCGCTCGTCTCGGCTCCTACAATGAGCAGTTCTTC. Its translation: CASSPGLAARLGSYNEQFF.

The chain recombines TRBV6-6 with TRBJ1-2, with D unclear. Germline V gene lookup returns CDR1 MNHNY and CDR2 SVGAGI (reference sequence). The CDR3 sequence is 12 residues long. V dropped 10 bases and J dropped 4 bases, with 13 bases sitting between them. CDR3 DNA: TGTGCCACTCGAGGAGGAGTCTATGGCTACACCTTC. The encoded protein is CATRGGVYGYTF.

As DNA, the CDR3 is TGTGCCAGCAAGGTAACGGACAGGGATGGAGATACGCAGTATTTT. This encodes CASKVTDRDGDTQYF. The J gene is TRBJ2-3, the V gene TRBV13, with 8 bases that match TRBD1. Per the germline V gene, CDR1 is PRHDT and CDR2 is FYEKMQ (reference sequence). The J segment lost 5 bases and the V segment lost 7 bases, leaving 11 bases of the junction unmatched. The CDR3 has 15 residues.

The chain has TRBV28 and TRBJ1-2, with D possibly being TRBD1 (6 bases). CDR1 and CDR2 (germline): MDHEN, SYDVKM. The CDR3 has 14 residues. Trimming took 6 bases from V and 0 from J, leaving 11 bases between them. The CDR3 loop is CASSQGHANYGYTF. The CDR3 DNA sequence: TGTGCCAGCAGCCAGGGACACGCTAACTATGGCTACACCTTC.

In this sample, this clone turned up once. The CDR3 DNA is TGCGCCAGCAGCCAAGATATGACGGGGGTTGGGCCCTCCTATAATTCACCCCTCCACTTT. Amino acids: CASSQDMTGVGPSYNSPLHF. This chain joins TRBV4-1 and TRBJ1-6; the D gene is possibly TRBD1 (5 bases). CDR1 MGHRA and CDR2 YSYEKL come from the germline V gene. Trimming left V 0 bases short and J 0 bases short, with 18 bases between. The CDR3 is made up of 20 amino acids.

The genes are TRBV7-9 and TRBJ1-1, with D hard to call. This CDR3 has 12 residues. Trimming removed 5 bases from V and 0 bases from J, with 4 bases in between. Germline assignment: CDR1 SEHNR and CDR2 FQNEAQ (reference sequence). The CDR3 sequence is CASSRVNTEAFF. DNA for the CDR3: TGTGCCAGCAGCCGGGTGAACACTGAAGCTTTCTTT.

The chain uses TRBV29-1 and TRBJ1-1; 7 bases are a match to TRBD1. CDR1 is SQVTM and CDR2 is ANQGSEA in the germline V gene. Trimming removed 6 bases from V and 0 bases from J; junction bases left unmatched: 7. The CDR3 is made up of 14 amino acids. The CDR3 DNA follows: TGCAGCGTATCCGGGACAGCGATGAACACTGAAGCTTTCTTT. Translating gives CSVSGTAMNTEAFF.